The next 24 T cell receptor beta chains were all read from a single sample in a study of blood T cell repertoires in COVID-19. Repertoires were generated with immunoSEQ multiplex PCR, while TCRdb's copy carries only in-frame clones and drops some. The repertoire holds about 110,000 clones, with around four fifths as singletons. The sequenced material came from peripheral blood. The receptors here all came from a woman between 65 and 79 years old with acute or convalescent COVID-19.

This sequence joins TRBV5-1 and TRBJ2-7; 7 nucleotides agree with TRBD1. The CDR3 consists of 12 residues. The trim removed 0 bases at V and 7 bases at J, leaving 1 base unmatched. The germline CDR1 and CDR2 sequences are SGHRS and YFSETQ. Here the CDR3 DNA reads TGCGCCAGCAGCTTGGACAGGGGAGAGCAGTACGTC. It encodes CASSLDRGEQYV.

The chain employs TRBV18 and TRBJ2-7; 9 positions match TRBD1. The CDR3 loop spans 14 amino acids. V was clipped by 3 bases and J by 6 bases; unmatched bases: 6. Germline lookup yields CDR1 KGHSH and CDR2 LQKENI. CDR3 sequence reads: CASSPGQGIGEQYV. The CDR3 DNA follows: TGTGCCAGCTCACCGGGACAGGGTATAGGCGAGCAGTACGTC.

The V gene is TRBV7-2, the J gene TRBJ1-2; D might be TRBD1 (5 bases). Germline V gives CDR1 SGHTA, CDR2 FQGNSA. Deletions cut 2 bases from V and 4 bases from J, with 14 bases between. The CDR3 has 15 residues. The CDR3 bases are TGTGCCAGCAGCTTAACAGGTGTGAAAAGCTATGGCTACACCTTC. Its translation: CASSLTGVKSYGYTF.

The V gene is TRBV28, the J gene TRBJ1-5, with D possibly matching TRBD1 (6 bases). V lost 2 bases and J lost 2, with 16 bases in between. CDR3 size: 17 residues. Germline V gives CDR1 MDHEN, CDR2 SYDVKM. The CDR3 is CASSLSGGPRGNQPQHF. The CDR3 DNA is TGTGCCAGCAGTTTAAGCGGGGGGCCTCGGGGCAATCAGCCCCAGCATTTT.

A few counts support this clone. Here the CDR3 reads CASSSPSGQGTDTQYF. CDR3 sequence (DNA): TGTGCCAGCAGTTCCCCCTCGGGACAGGGCACAGATACGCAGTATTTT. The chain has TRBV28 and TRBJ2-3, with 8 nucleotides matching TRBD1. The germline CDR1 and CDR2 sequences are MDHEN and SYDVKM. The CDR3 totals 16 residues. The junction had 7 bases not matched to a gene; V was cut back by 4 bases and J by 1 base.

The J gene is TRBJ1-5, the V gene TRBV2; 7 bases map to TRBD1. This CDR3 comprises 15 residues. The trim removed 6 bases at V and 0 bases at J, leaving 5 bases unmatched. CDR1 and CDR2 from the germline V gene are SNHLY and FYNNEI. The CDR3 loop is CASSRQGRSNQPQHF. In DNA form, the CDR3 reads TGTGCCAGCAGCAGACAGGGTCGTAGCAATCAGCCCCAGCATTTT.

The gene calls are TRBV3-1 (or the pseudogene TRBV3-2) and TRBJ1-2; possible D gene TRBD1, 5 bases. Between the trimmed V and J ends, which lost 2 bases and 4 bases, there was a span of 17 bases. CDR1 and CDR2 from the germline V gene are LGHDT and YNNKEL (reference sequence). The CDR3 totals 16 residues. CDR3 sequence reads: CASSQSAGQVSYGYTF. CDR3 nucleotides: TGTGCCAGCAGCCAAAGCGCAGGGCAAGTGAGCTATGGCTACACCTTC.

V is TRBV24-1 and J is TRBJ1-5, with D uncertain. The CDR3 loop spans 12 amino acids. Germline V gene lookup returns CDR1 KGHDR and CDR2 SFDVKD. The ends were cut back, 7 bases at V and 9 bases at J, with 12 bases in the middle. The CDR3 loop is CATSAGPGPQHF. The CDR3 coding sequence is TGTGCCACCAGCGCCGGCCCGGGGCCCCAGCATTTT.

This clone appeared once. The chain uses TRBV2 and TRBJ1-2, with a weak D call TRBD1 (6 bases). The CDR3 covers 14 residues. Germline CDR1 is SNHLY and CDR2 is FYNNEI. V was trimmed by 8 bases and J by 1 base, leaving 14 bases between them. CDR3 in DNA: TGTGCCAGCTTGATACAACAGGGTAACTATGGCTACACCTTC. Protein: CASLIQQGNYGYTF.

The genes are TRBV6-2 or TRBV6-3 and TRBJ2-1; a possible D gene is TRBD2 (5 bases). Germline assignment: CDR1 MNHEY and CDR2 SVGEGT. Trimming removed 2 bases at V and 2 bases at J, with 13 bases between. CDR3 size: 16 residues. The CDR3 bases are TGTGCCAGCAGTTACACCGAAGCGGAAGCCTACAATGAGCAGTTCTTC. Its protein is CASSYTEAEAYNEQFF.

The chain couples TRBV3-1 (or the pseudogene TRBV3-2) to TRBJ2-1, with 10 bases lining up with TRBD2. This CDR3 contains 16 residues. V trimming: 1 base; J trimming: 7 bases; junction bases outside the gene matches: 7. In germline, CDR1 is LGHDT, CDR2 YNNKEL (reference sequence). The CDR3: CASSQVGLTSGNEQFF. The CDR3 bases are TGTGCCAGCAGCCAAGTAGGGTTGACTAGCGGGAATGAGCAGTTCTTC.

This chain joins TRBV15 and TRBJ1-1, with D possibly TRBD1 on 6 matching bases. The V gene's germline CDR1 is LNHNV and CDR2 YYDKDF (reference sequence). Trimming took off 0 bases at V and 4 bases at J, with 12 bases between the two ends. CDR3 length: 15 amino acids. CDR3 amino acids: CATSRERQGPTEAFF. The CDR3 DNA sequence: TGTGCCACCAGCAGAGAAAGGCAGGGGCCCACTGAAGCTTTCTTT.

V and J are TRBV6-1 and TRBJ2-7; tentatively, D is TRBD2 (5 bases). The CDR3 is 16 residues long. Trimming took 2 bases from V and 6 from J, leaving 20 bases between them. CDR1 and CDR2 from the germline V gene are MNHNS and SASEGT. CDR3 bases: TGTGCCAGCAGTGAATGGTACACGACGGCGCGGGCCGAGCAGTACGTC. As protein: CASSEWYTTARAEQYV.

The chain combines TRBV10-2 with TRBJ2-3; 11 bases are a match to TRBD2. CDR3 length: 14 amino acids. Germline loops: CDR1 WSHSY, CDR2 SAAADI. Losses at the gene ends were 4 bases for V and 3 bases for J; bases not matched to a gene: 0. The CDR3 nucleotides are TGCGCCAGCAGTGGGACTAGCGGGACAGATACGCAGTATTTT. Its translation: CASSGTSGTDTQYF.

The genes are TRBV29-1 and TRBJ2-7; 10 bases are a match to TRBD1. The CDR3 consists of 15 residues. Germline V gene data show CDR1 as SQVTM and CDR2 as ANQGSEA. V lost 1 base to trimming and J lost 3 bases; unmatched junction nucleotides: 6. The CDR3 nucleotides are TGCAGCGTTGAAGGGCTTGGGACAGGGGACTACGAGCAGTACTTC. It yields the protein CSVEGLGTGDYEQYF.

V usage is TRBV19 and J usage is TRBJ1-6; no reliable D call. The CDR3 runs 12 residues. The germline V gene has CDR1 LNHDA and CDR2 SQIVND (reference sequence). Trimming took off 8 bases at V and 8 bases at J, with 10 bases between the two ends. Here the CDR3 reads CASSVRDSPLHF. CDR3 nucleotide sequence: TGTGCCAGTTCAGTCCGGGATTCACCCCTCCACTTT.

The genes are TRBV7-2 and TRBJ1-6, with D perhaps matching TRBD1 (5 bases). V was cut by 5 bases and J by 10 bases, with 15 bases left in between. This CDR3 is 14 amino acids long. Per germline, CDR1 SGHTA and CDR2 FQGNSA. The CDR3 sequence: CASSAQGSGSPLHF. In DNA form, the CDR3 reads TGTGCCAGCAGCGCCCAGGGAAGTGGCTCACCCCTCCACTTT.

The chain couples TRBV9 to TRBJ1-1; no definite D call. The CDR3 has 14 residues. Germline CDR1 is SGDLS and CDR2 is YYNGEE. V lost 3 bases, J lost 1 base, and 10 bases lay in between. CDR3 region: CASSAHMWNTEAFF. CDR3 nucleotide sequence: TGTGCCAGCAGCGCCCACATGTGGAACACTGAAGCTTTCTTT.

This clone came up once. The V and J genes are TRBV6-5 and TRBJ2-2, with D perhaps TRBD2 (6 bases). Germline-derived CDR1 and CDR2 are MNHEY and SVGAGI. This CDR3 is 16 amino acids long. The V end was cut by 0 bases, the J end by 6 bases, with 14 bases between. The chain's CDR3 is CASSYSLGTRAGELFF. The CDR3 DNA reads TGTGCCAGCAGTTACTCCCTTGGGACTCGCGCCGGGGAGCTGTTTTTT.

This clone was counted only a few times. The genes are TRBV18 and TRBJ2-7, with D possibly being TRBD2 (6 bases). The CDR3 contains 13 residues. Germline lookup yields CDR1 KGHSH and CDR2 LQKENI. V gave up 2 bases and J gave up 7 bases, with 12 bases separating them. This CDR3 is CASSPDGSREQYF. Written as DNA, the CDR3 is TGTGCCAGCTCACCAGACGGGAGTCGGGAGCAGTACTTC.

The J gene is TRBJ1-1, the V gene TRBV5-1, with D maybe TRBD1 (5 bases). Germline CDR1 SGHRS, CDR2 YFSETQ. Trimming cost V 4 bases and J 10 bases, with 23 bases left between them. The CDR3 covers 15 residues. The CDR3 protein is CASSTAPGTFPGAFF. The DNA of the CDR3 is TGCGCCAGCAGCACTGCGCCCGGGACTTTTCCGGGAGCTTTCTTT.

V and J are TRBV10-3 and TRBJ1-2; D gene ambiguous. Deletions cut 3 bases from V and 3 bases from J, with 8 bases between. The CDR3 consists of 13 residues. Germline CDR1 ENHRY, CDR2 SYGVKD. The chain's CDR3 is CAISDNSYYGYTF. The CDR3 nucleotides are TGTGCCATCAGTGACAACAGTTACTATGGCTACACCTTC.

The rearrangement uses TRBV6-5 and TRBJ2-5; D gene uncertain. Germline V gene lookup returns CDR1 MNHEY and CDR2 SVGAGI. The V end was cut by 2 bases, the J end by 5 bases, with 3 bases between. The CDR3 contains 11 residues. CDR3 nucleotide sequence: TGTGCCAGCAGTTACGCGGAGACCCAGTACTTC. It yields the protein CASSYAETQYF.

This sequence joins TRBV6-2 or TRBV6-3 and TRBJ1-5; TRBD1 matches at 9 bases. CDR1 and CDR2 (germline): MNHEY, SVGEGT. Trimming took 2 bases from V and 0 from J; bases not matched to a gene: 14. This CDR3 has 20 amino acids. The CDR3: CASSYIRGSGTGLSNQPQHF. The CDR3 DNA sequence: TGTGCCAGCAGTTACATAAGGGGGTCCGGGACAGGGCTTAGCAATCAGCCCCAGCATTTT.